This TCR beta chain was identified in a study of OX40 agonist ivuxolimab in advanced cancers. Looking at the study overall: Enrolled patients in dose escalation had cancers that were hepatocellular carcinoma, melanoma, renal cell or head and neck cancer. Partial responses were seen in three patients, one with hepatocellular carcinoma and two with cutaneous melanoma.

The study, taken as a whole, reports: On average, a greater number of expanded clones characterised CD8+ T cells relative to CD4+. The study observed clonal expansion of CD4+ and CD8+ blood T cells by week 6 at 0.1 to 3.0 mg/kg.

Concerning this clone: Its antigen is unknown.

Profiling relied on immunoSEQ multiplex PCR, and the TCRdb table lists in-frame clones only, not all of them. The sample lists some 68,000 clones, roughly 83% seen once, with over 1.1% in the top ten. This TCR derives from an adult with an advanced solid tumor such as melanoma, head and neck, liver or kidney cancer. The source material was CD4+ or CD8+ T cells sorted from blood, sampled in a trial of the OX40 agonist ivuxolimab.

The DNA for the CDR3 is TGTGCCAGCAGCTTGAGGAGGGTTCATGGCTACACCTTC. It specifies CASSLRRVHGYTF. This chain joins TRBV5-6 and TRBJ1-2; D remains ambiguous. The V gene lost 1 base and the J gene lost 6 bases, with 10 bases spanning the gap. This CDR3 is 13 amino acids long. Germline loops: CDR1 SGHDT, CDR2 YYEEEE.